What follows are 30 T cell receptor beta chains derived from one specimen sequenced in a study of T-cell memory formation after mild COVID-19. TCRdb independently ran MiXCR on the 5' RACE reads; one entry per CDR3 protein. The sample holds 210,000 or so distinct CDR3 sequences, about 18% seen once. What was sequenced was PBMCs or a T cell subset sorted from them (not recorded which). All receptors derive from an adult woman who had mild COVID-19 (a few samples of this study predate the infection). Cell type and time point are not known.

This clonotype was seen more than once but under ten times. This rearrangement joins TRBV7-2 to TRBJ2-2; 11 nucleotides match TRBD2. The J segment lost 1 base and the V segment lost 4 bases, leaving 5 bases of the junction unmatched. Germline CDR1 SGHTA, CDR2 FQGNSA. The CDR3 covers 17 residues. In DNA form, the CDR3 reads TGTGCCAGCAGCTCCGAAGGACTAGCGGGGAACACCGGGGAGCTGTTTTTT. Its protein product is CASSSEGLAGNTGELFF. Full variable domain (outside the CDR3, taken from reference TRBV7-2 and TRBJ2-2): GAGVSQSPSNKVTEKGKDVELRCDPISGHTALYWYRQSLGQGLEFLIYFQGNSAPDKSGLPSDRFSAERTGGSVSTLTIQRTQQEDSAVYLCASSSEGLAGNTGELFFGEGSRLTVL.

The sample holds many counts of this clonotype. This chain connects TRBV5-1 to TRBJ1-1; D is possibly TRBD1 (6 bases). The CDR3 has 14 residues. The germline gives CDR1 SGHRS, CDR2 YFSETQ. Trimming took off 5 bases at V and 5 bases at J, with 16 bases between the two ends. The CDR3 sequence is CASSWSGGQTEAFF. The CDR3 region has the DNA TGCGCCAGCAGTTGGTCCGGGGGGCAAACTGAAGCTTTCTTT.

The chain combines TRBV29-1 with TRBJ2-5, with D hard to call. Germline assignment: CDR1 SQVTM and CDR2 ANQGSEA. CDR3 size: 13 residues. V lost 4 bases to trimming and J lost 4 bases, with 13 bases between them. CDR3 loop: CSVGYKRRETQYF. In DNA, the CDR3 is TGCAGCGTTGGGTACAAACGGCGAGAGACCCAGTACTTC.

The rearrangement links TRBV7-9 to TRBJ2-3; D might be TRBD1 (6 bases). Germline loops: CDR1 SEHNR, CDR2 FQNEAQ (reference sequence). The CDR3 spans 15 residues. Trimming removed 3 bases at V and 6 bases at J, with 16 bases between. The CDR3 loop reads CASSLGQGVIDTQYF. The CDR3 region has the DNA TGTGCCAGCAGCTTGGGACAAGGAGTCATCGATACGCAGTATTTT.

With respect to this clonotype: This may be a read error, as it is one base from a much larger clone. V usage is TRBV24-1 and J usage is TRBJ2-3, with 8 positions matching TRBD1. The CDR3 spans 17 residues. Germline V gene data show CDR1 as KGHDR and CDR2 as SFDVKD. V lost 3 bases to trimming and J lost 2 bases; unmatched junction nucleotides: 9. As DNA, the CDR3 is TGTGCCACCAGTGATCCAGGGGGCACTAGCACCACAGATACGCAGTATTTT. It encodes CATSDPGGTSTTDTQYF.

This chain uses TRBV12-3 or TRBV12-4 with TRBJ1-5; TRBD1 matches 10 bases. Trimming took 5 bases from V and 6 from J; bases not matched to a gene: 4. CDR3 length: 14 residues. CDR3 sequence (DNA): TGTGCCAGCAGTGCCCGGACAGGGGGTCAGCCCCAGCATTTT. This sequence encodes CASSARTGGQPQHF.

This chain links TRBV11-3 with TRBJ2-1; 9 bases align to TRBD1. Germline V gene data show CDR1 as SGHNT and CDR2 as YENEEA. The V gene end was trimmed by 1 base and the J gene end by 5 bases; junction bases not matched to a gene: 6. This CDR3 comprises 16 residues. The CDR3 DNA reads TGTGCCAGCAGCTTAGTTTTCGGGACAGGGAACAATGAGCAGTTCTTC. Protein: CASSLVFGTGNNEQFF.

This clonotype was seen a handful of times. The chain joins TRBV6-5 to TRBJ2-2; 10 bases are shared with TRBD1. CDR1 is MNHEY, CDR2 SVGAGI, per germline. CDR3 length: 15 amino acids. The J segment lost 5 bases and the V segment lost 6 bases, leaving 6 bases of the junction unmatched. The CDR3 sequence is CASSSGQGRTGELFF. Here the CDR3 DNA reads TGTGCCAGCAGCTCGGGACAGGGGAGGACCGGGGAGCTGTTTTTT.

This clonotype came up a few times. The chain joins TRBV11-2 to TRBJ2-5, with TRBD2 matching 8 bases. The CDR3 runs 17 residues. Germline V CDR1 and CDR2: SGHAT, FQNNGV. Trimming removed 0 bases from V and 5 bases from J; junction bases left unmatched: 11. The CDR3 loop reads CASSLEGSGRGRETQYF. The CDR3 DNA sequence: TGTGCCAGCAGCTTAGAAGGCTCGGGGCGCGGGAGGGAGACCCAGTACTTC. The complete variable domain, with remaining parts taken from reference TRBV11-2 and TRBJ2-5, reads EAGVAQSPRYKIIEKRQSVAFWCNPISGHATLYWYQQILGQGPKLLIQFQNNGVVDDSQLPKDRFSAERLKGVDSTLKIQPAKLEDSAVYLCASSLEGSGRGRETQYFGPGTRLLVL.

This clonotype showed up just a few times. This sequence joins TRBV5-1 and TRBJ2-7, with 7 bases identical to TRBD2. CDR1 and CDR2 (germline): SGHRS, YFSETQ. V trimming: 4 bases; J trimming: 3 bases; junction bases outside the gene matches: 16. CDR3 length equals 17 residues. The CDR3 DNA sequence: TGCGCCAGCAGCGCTTTCCGCCCCCCAGCGGGGCTCTACGAGCAGTACTTC. Protein sequence: CASSAFRPPAGLYEQYF.

The chain has TRBV4-1 and TRBJ1-4; TRBD1 aligns across 7 bases. The CDR3 sequence is 15 residues long. Germline trimming cut 5 bases from V and 2 bases from J; bases unmatched to any gene: 5. Looked up from germline, CDR1 is MGHRA and CDR2 is YSYEKL. CDR3 DNA sequence: TGCGCCAGCAGCGCCAGGGGGGGGACTAATGAAAAACTGTTTTTT. This gives the protein CASSARGGTNEKLFF.

The V and J genes are TRBV25-1 and TRBJ2-3; no definite D call. The CDR3 extends over 13 amino acids. The ends were cut back, 4 bases at V and 5 bases at J, with 10 bases in the middle. CDR1 is MGHDK, CDR2 SYGVNS, per germline. The CDR3 bases are TGTGCCAGCAGTGTGAACTATCAAGATACGCAGTATTTT. Amino acids: CASSVNYQDTQYF. The whole variable domain, filled in from reference TRBV25-1 and TRBJ2-3, reads EADIYQTPRYLVIGTGKKITLECSQTMGHDKMYWYQQDPGMELHLIHYSYGVNSTEKGDLSSESTVSRIRTEHFPLTLESARPSHTSQYLCASSVNYQDTQYFGPGTRLTVL.

In its sample, this clonotype was seen a few times. The genes are TRBV5-6 and TRBJ2-5; 8 nucleotides match TRBD1. J lost 9 bases, V lost 3 bases, and 10 bases had no gene match. Germline V lookup: CDR1 SGHDT, CDR2 YYEEEE. This CDR3 is built from 14 residues. For the CDR3, the DNA is TGTGCCAGCAGCTCCGGACAGGGTGCGATGGCCCAGTACTTC. Its translation is CASSSGQGAMAQYF.

The genes are TRBV13 and TRBJ1-1; the D gene is possibly TRBD1 (5 bases). Trimming pared 6 bases from V and 1 base from J, leaving 15 bases between. Germline V gives CDR1 PRHDT, CDR2 FYEKMQ (reference sequence). CDR3 length: 15 amino acids. The CDR3 region is CASRKGGVANTEAFF. DNA of the CDR3: TGTGCCAGCAGGAAAGGAGGGGTGGCGAACACTGAAGCTTTCTTT.

The chain combines TRBV3-1 with TRBJ2-7; D may correspond to TRBD1 or TRBD2 (6 bases each). V was shortened by 0 bases and J by 7 bases, with 13 bases between the two germline ends. The CDR3 sequence is 14 residues long. Germline-derived CDR1 and CDR2 are LGHDT and YNNKEL (reference sequence). Here the CDR3 DNA reads TGTGCCAGCAGCCAAGATTTTAGGAGGGGGGAGCAGTACTTC. It codes for CASSQDFRRGEQYF.

In this sample, this clonotype turned up a few times. DNA for the CDR3: TGCGCCAGCAGCTTGGCAGGGAACGGCTATGGCTACACCTTC. Translation gives CASSLAGNGYGYTF. The chain combines TRBV5-1 with TRBJ1-2, with D perhaps matching TRBD1 (5 bases). The V end was cut by 0 bases, the J end by 4 bases, with 10 bases between. CDR3 length equals 14 residues. CDR1 SGHRS and CDR2 YFSETQ come from the germline V gene.

The V and J genes are TRBV5-1 and TRBJ1-1, with D perhaps TRBD1 (6 bases). V dropped 1 base and J dropped 4 bases, with 11 bases sitting between them. CDR3 length: 14 residues. Germline-derived CDR1 and CDR2 are SGHRS and YFSETQ. Written as DNA, the CDR3 is TGCGCCAGCAGCTTGTCAGGGGACGGCACTGAAGCTTTCTTT. It specifies CASSLSGDGTEAFF.

The rearrangement joins TRBV5-1 to TRBJ2-7; D might be TRBD1 (6 bases). CDR3 length equals 14 residues. Germline CDR1 is SGHRS and CDR2 is YFSETQ. Trimming stripped 0 bases from V and 5 bases from J, with 12 bases between. This CDR3 is CASSLGQAPDEQYF. The CDR3 DNA sequence: TGCGCCAGCAGCTTGGGACAGGCGCCCGACGAGCAGTACTTC.

This chain links TRBV6-5 with TRBJ1-2; 9 bases agree with TRBD1. Germline V gives CDR1 MNHEY, CDR2 SVGAGI. Trimming cost V 2 bases and J 8 bases; bases outside gene matches: 9. This CDR3 has 15 amino acids. The DNA of the CDR3 is TGTGCCAGCAGTTACACCGACAGGGGGATGGGAGGCTACACCTTC. This gives the protein CASSYTDRGMGGYTF.

The gene calls are TRBV5-5 and TRBJ1-5; D remains ambiguous. Germline loops: CDR1 SGHKS, CDR2 YYEKEE (reference sequence). The V end lost 4 bases, the J end lost 0 bases, and 14 bases lay between the germline ends. The CDR3 sequence is 16 residues long. The CDR3 loop is CASSPVGGDSNQPQHF. CDR3 nucleotide sequence: TGTGCCAGCAGCCCGGTTGGAGGAGATAGCAATCAGCCCCAGCATTTT.

This chain links TRBV3-1 with TRBJ2-1; TRBD2 agrees at 14 bases. After removal of 1 base from V and 6 bases from J, the junction contained 2 bases not matched to a gene. This CDR3 has 16 amino acids. CDR1 and CDR2 (germline): LGHDT, YNNKEL (reference sequence). The CDR3, as DNA: TGTGCCAGCAGCCAAGGGGGGACTAGCGGGGGCAATGAGCAGTTCTTC. Protein sequence: CASSQGGTSGGNEQFF.

The sample holds a few counts of this clonotype. J is TRBJ2-7 and V is TRBV3-1; TRBD1 matches 9 bases. The CDR3 consists of 12 residues. With 4 bases clipped from V and 6 bases from J, the junction kept 1 base outside the gene matches. Per germline, CDR1 LGHDT and CDR2 YNNKEL (reference sequence). The CDR3, as DNA: TGTGCCAGCAGCCCACAGGGGGCCGAGCAGTACTTC. Translation: CASSPQGAEQYF.

The gene calls are TRBV4-1 and TRBJ1-5; D ambiguous. The CDR3 sequence is 16 residues long. V shed 0 bases and J shed 1 base, with 10 bases lying between them. CDR1 and CDR2 (germline): MGHRA, YSYEKL. In DNA, the CDR3 is TGCGCCAGCAGCCAAGAGGTCCCGGGGAGCAATCAGCCCCAGCATTTT. The encoded protein is CASSQEVPGSNQPQHF.

The chain uses TRBV2 and TRBJ1-5; D unresolved. The CDR3 extends over 14 amino acids. Trimming took off 10 bases at V and 1 base at J, with 14 bases between the two ends. Germline CDR1 is SNHLY and CDR2 is FYNNEI. This chain's CDR3 is CATKQGRSNQPQHF. The CDR3 coding sequence is TGTGCCACCAAGCAAGGAAGGAGCAATCAGCCCCAGCATTTT.

There are a few counts of this clonotype. V is TRBV28 and J is TRBJ1-1; D remains unclear. The CDR3 length is 14 residues. The V and J ends lost 2 bases and 0 bases respectively, with 7 bases between them. The germline gives CDR1 MDHEN, CDR2 SYDVKM. The CDR3 nucleotides read TGTGCCAGCAGTTTAGTAGGATTGAACACTGAAGCTTTCTTT. Translating gives CASSLVGLNTEAFF.

For the CDR3, the DNA is TGTGCCAGCAGTTACTCGGTGTCAACCCAGTACTTC. Residues: CASSYSVSTQYF. The V and J genes are TRBV6-2 or TRBV6-3 and TRBJ2-5; D gene unclear. V was clipped by 0 bases and J by 8 bases, with 7 bases between them. From germline, CDR1 is MNHEY and CDR2 SVGEGT. This CDR3 has 12 residues.

The table lists this clonotype with a few counts. This chain links TRBV5-6 with TRBJ2-5, with TRBD1 identical over 9 bases. Germline values: CDR1 SGHDT, CDR2 YYEEEE. Trimming took 7 bases from V and 5 from J; bases not matched to a gene: 15. The CDR3 is 16 amino acids. This CDR3 is CASVETGGTGRETQYF. Here the CDR3 DNA reads TGTGCCAGCGTAGAGACAGGGGGAACTGGCCGGGAGACCCAGTACTTC.

The table lists this clonotype with a few counts. This chain joins TRBV9 and TRBJ2-1, with a tentative D call TRBD2 (5 bases). The CDR3 is 17 amino acids. Germline loops: CDR1 SGDLS, CDR2 YYNGEE. With 2 bases removed from V and 3 bases from J, the gap between germline ends came to 18 bases. This CDR3 reads CASSVAASIQIYNEQFF. The CDR3 DNA follows: TGTGCCAGCAGCGTCGCCGCTAGCATACAGATCTACAATGAGCAGTTCTTC.

This chain uses TRBV21-1 with TRBJ1-1. TRBV21-1 constitutes a pseudogene. The CDR3 extends over 15 amino acids. CDR3 in amino acids: CASSKMVHPNTEAFF. CDR3 coding DNA: TGTGCCAGCAGCAAAATGGTGCATCCGAACACTGAAGCTTTCTTT.

The CDR3 DNA reads TGCAGCGTTGCCAGGGCGGGGGGTGAGCAGTTCTTC. Translated, it gives CSVARAGGEQFF. The chain is built from TRBV29-1 and TRBJ2-1; 8 bases are shared with TRBD2. This CDR3 contains 12 residues. CDR1 SQVTM and CDR2 ANQGSEA come from the germline V gene. V dropped 4 bases and J dropped 9; count of bases not matched to a gene: 5.